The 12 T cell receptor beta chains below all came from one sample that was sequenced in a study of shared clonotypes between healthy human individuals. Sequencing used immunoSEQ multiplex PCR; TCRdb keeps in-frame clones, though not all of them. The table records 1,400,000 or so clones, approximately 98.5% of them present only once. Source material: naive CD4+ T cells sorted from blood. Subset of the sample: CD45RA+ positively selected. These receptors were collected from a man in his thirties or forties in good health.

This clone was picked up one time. CDR3 DNA: TGCGCCAGCAGTGAGTCGCGGGAAAAACTGTTTTTT. This translates into CASSESREKLFF. The rearrangement uses TRBV10-2 and TRBJ1-4, with D unclear. The germline V gene encodes CDR1 WSHSY and CDR2 SAAADI. The CDR3 is 12 amino acids. The germline V and J ends were trimmed by 0 bases and 8 bases, with 4 bases remaining between them.

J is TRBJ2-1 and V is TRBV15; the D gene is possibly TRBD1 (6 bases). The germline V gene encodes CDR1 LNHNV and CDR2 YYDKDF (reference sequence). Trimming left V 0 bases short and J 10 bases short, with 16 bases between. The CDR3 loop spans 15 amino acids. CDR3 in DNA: TGTGCCACCAGCAGAGACGGACAGATCGCATGGGAGCAGTTCTTC. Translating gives CATSRDGQIAWEQFF. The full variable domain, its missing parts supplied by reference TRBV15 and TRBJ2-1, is DAMVIQNPRYQVTQFGKPVTLSCSQTLNHNVMYWYQQKSSQAPKLLFHYYDKDFNNEADTPDNFQSRRPNTSFCFLDIRSPGLGDTAMYLCATSRDGQIAWEQFFGPGTRLTVL.

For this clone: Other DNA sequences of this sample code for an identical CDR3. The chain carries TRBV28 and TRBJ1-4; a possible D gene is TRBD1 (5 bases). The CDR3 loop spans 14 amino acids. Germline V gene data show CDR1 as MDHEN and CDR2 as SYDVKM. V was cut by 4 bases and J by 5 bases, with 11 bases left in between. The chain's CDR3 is CASSSGTENEKLFF. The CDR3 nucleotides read TGTGCCAGCAGTTCCGGGACGGAGAATGAAAAACTGTTTTTT.

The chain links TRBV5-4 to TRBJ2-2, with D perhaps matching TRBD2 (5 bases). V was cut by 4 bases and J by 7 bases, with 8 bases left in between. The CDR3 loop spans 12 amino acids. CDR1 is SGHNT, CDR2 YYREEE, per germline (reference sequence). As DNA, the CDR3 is TGTGCCAGCAGCCGGGAAAACGGGGAGCTGTTTTTT. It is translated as CASSRENGELFF.

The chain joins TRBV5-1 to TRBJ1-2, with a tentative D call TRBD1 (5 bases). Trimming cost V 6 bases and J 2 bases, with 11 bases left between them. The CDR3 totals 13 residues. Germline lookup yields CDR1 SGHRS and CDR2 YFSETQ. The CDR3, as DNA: TGCGCCAGCACCGGGACGTTCAACTATGGCTACACCTTC. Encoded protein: CASTGTFNYGYTF. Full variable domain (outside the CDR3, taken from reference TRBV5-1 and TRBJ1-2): KAGVTQTPRYLIKTRGQQVTLSCSPISGHRSVSWYQQTPGQGLQFLFEYFSETQRNKGNFPGRFSGRQFSNSRSEMNVSTLELGDSALYLCASTGTFNYGYTFGSGTRLTVV.

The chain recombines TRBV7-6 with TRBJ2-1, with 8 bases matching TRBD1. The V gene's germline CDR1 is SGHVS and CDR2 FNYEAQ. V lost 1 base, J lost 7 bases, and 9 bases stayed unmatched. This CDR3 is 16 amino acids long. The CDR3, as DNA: TGTGCCAGCAGCTTAGTCGACAGGGGTTTGTTGAATGAGCAGTTCTTC. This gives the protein CASSLVDRGLLNEQFF.

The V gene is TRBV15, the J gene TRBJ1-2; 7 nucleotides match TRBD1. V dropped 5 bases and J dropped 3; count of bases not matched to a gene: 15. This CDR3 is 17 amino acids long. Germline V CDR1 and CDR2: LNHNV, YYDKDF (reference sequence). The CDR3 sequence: CATSRPSTGDPDYGYTF. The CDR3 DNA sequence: TGTGCCACCAGCCGACCAAGTACAGGGGATCCGGACTATGGCTACACCTTC.

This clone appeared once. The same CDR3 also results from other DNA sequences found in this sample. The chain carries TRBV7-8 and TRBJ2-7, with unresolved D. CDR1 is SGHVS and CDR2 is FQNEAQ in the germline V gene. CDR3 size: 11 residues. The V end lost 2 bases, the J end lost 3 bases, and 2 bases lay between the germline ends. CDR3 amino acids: CASSLSYEQYF. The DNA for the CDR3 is TGTGCCAGCAGCTTAAGCTACGAGCAGTACTTC.

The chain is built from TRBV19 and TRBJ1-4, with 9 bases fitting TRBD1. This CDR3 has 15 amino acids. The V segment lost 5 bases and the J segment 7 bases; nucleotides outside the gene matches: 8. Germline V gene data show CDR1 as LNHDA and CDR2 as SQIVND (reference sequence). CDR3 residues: CASSAGTGRGEKLFF. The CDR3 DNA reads TGTGCCAGTAGTGCAGGGACAGGGAGGGGTGAAAAACTGTTTTTT.

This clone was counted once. The CDR3 DNA sequence: TGTGCCAGCAGCGTAAGCGGGGGGGACGTCTACGAGCAGTACTTC. This encodes CASSVSGGDVYEQYF. The gene calls are TRBV9 and TRBJ2-7, with 10 bases identical to TRBD2. The CDR3 spans 15 residues. The ends lost 1 base at V and 3 bases at J; junction bases unmatched: 4. In germline, CDR1 is SGDLS, CDR2 YYNGEE. Variable domain in full (rest from reference TRBV9 and TRBJ2-7): DSGVTQTPKHLITATGQRVTLRCSPRSGDLSVYWYQQSLDQGLQFLIQYYNGEERAKGNILERFSAQQFPDLHSELNLSSLELGDSALYFCASSVSGGDVYEQYFGPGTRLTVT.

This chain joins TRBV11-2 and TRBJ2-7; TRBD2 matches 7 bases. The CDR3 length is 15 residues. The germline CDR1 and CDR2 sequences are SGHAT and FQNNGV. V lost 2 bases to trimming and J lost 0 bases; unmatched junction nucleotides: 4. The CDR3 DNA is TGTGCCAGCAGCTTAAGCGGGGAAACCTCCTACGAGCAGTACTTC. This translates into CASSLSGETSYEQYF.

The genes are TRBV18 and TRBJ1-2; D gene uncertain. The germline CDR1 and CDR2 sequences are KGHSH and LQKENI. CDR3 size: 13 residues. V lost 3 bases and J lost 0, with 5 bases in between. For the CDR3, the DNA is TGTGCCAGCTCACCGGAACCTAACTATGGCTACACCTTC. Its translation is CASSPEPNYGYTF.